Presented here are 9 T cell receptor beta chains from one specimen sequenced in a study of T cell changes during pregnancy in multiple sclerosis. Profiling relied on immunoSEQ multiplex PCR, and the TCRdb table lists in-frame clones only, not all of them. This sample has tens of thousands of clones, with 90% found just once. The sequenced sample was CD8+ T cells from peripheral blood mononuclear cells, obtained before pregnancy. The origin of the receptors is a female donor with multiple sclerosis, enrolled in a pregnancy study.

The chain couples TRBV9 to TRBJ1-2; 10 bases map to TRBD1. The CDR3 length is 15 residues. Germline V CDR1 and CDR2: SGDLS, YYNGEE. V lost 3 bases and J lost 1; bases outside the gene matches: 3. The CDR3 loop is CASSGTGGLNYGYTF. The CDR3 nucleotides are TGTGCCAGCAGCGGGACAGGGGGACTTAACTATGGCTACACCTTC.

The chain combines TRBV6-5 with TRBJ1-3; D is uncertain. The CDR3 contains 14 residues. The V gene lost 2 bases and the J gene lost 2 bases, with 7 bases spanning the gap. CDR1 and CDR2 from the germline V gene are MNHEY and SVGAGI. The CDR3 nucleotides read TGTGCCAGCAGTTACAATGGCCCTGGAAACACCATATATTTT. It encodes CASSYNGPGNTIYF.

The rearrangement joins TRBV4-3 to TRBJ1-2; 8 bases align to TRBD1. The CDR3 is 16 residues long. Trimming cost V 0 bases and J 6 bases; bases outside gene matches: 9. CDR1 and CDR2 (germline): LGHNA, YSLEER. CDR3 coding DNA: TGCGCCAGCAGCCAAGATGGGAGACAGGGGAGGAATGGCTACACCTTC. Encoded protein: CASSQDGRQGRNGYTF.

V is TRBV18 and J is TRBJ2-5, with 8 bases identical to TRBD2. CDR1 and CDR2 (germline): KGHSH, LQKENI. The junction had 7 bases not matched to a gene; V was cut back by 3 bases and J by 4 bases. The CDR3 is 15 amino acids. The CDR3 DNA follows: TGTGCCAGCTCACCTAGCGGGGAGCTACGAGAGACCCAGTACTTC. It yields the protein CASSPSGELRETQYF.

CDR3 region: CASSRGGLSEQFF. DNA for the CDR3: TGTGCCAGCAGCCGGGGGGGGTTGAGTGAGCAGTTCTTC. The chain combines TRBV7-2 with TRBJ2-1; TRBD2 aligns across 8 bases. The germline V gene encodes CDR1 SGHTA and CDR2 FQGNSA. V lost 5 bases to trimming and J lost 9 bases; unmatched junction nucleotides: 6. The CDR3 loop spans 13 amino acids. Combining the CDR3 with reference TRBV7-2 and TRBJ2-1 gives the whole variable domain GAGVSQSPSNKVTEKGKDVELRCDPISGHTALYWYRQSLGQGLEFLIYFQGNSAPDKSGLPSDRFSAERTGGSVSTLTIQRTQQEDSAVYLCASSRGGLSEQFFGPGTRLTVL.

J is TRBJ1-1 and V is TRBV27, with D possibly TRBD1 on 6 matching bases. The CDR3 spans 14 residues. The V gene's germline CDR1 is MNHEY and CDR2 SMNVEV (reference sequence). Between the trimmed V and J ends, which lost 11 bases and 3 bases, there was a span of 19 bases. The CDR3 coding sequence is TGTGCCGGGCTTGGGACAACTTGGTACACTGAAGCTTTCTTT. This translates into CAGLGTTWYTEAFF.

V is TRBV7-3 and J is TRBJ2-1, with 8 bases fitting TRBD2. V trimming: 0 bases; J trimming: 7 bases; junction bases outside the gene matches: 5. The CDR3 spans 15 residues. Per germline, CDR1 SGHTA and CDR2 FQGTGA. The CDR3 sequence is CASSLTSGVMNEQFF. The CDR3 nucleotides read TGTGCCAGCAGCTTAACTAGCGGGGTCATGAATGAGCAGTTCTTC.

The chain recombines TRBV5-4 with TRBJ2-2, with D possibly matching TRBD1 (7 bases). The CDR3 is 16 residues long. V gave up 3 bases and J gave up 5 bases, with 17 bases separating them. The germline CDR1 and CDR2 sequences are SGHNT and YYREEE (reference sequence). The CDR3 sequence is CASSWGPGGLTGELFF. Here the CDR3 DNA reads TGTGCCAGCAGCTGGGGCCCAGGGGGGTTAACCGGGGAGCTGTTTTTT.

Only one count was recorded for this clone. The V gene is TRBV7-6, the J gene TRBJ2-7; D possibly corresponds to TRBD2 (5 bases). Germline V gene data show CDR1 as SGHVS and CDR2 as FNYEAQ. The length of the CDR3 is 12 residues. V was shortened by 5 bases and J by 5 bases, with 10 bases between the two germline ends. The CDR3 DNA is TGTGCCAGCAGCGTGGCGCGGGACGAGCAGTACTTC. It codes for CASSVARDEQYF.